This T cell receptor (beta chain) was recorded in a study of CD8+ T cells in alopecia areata. Overall study results and limits: Many expanded lesional clones remained in scalp and blood on tofacitinib. Among patients, TCR sharing was less clear than in mice, a difference possibly due in part to HLA diversity in the patient population.

This clone was detected only a few times. Its target is not known. Germline V lookup: CDR1 SGHTA, CDR2 FQGNSA. V gave up 4 bases and J gave up 2 bases; unmatched junction bases: 1. The CDR3 sequence is 15 residues long. Investigators isolated RNA and reverse transcribed it into cDNA to act as the sequencing template. TCRdb's copy holds only in-frame clones and misses some; the assay was immunoSEQ multiplex PCR. In the table there are around 180,000 clones, roughly 60% of which are singletons. Treatment here: oral pan-JAK inhibitor, 5-10 mg twice daily. Collected material from alopecia areata patients comprised lesional scalp punch biopsies and peripheral blood.

The clonotype was recovered from a human donor with alopecia areata. The sample in question was CD4+ T cells sorted from blood, obtained at week 49, from a patient treated with tofacitinib. This rearrangement joins TRBV7-2 to TRBJ2-7; 14 bases are a match to TRBD2. The CDR3 region has the DNA TGTGCCAGCAGCTGGACTAGCGGGGGGACCTACGAGCAGTACTTC. Translation gives CASSWTSGGTYEQYF.